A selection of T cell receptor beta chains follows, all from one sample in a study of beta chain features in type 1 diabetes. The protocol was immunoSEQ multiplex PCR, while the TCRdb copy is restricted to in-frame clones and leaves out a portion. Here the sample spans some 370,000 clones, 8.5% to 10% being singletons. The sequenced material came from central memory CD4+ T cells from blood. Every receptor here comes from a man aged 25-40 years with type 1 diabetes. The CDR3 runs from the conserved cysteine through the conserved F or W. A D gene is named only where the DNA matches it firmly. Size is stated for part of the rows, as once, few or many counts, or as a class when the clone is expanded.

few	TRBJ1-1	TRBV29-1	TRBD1	CSVAQGMITEAFF	TGCAGCGTCGCACAGGGGATGATCACTGAAGCTTTCTTT
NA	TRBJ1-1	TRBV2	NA	CASSLMGENTEAFF	TGTGCCAGCAGCCTAATGGGGGAGAACACTGAAGCTTTCTTT
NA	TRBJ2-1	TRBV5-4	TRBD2	CASGGLSGSVEQFF	TGTGCCAGTGGGGGACTAAGCGGGAGCGTTGAGCAGTTCTTC
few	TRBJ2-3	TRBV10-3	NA	CASRGDADTQYF	TGTGCCAGCAGGGGGGACGCAGATACGCAGTATTTT
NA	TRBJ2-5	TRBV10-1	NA	CASSESMGPGQETQYF	TGCGCCAGCAGTGAGTCCATGGGTCCAGGGCAAGAGACCCAGTACTTC
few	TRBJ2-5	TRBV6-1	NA	CASSVGAVRKETQYF	TGTGCCAGCAGTGTTGGAGCGGTGCGAAAAGAGACCCAGTACTTC
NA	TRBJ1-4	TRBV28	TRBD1	CASGPGTGRALNEKLFF	TGTGCCAGCGGGCCCGGGACAGGGAGGGCGTTGAATGAAAAACTGTTTTTT
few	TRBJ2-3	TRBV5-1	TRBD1	CASSFGQDTDTQYF	TGCGCCAGCAGCTTCGGACAGGACACAGATACGCAGTATTTT
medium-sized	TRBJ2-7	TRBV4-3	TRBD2	CASSQVGLAGSYEQYF	TGCGCCAGCAGCCAAGTAGGACTAGCGGGGTCCTACGAGCAGTACTTC
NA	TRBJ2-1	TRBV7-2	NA	CASSLAGVVDEQFF	TGTGCCAGCAGCTTAGCGGGAGTGGTCGATGAGCAGTTCTTC
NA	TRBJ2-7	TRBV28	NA	CASSPATVLSYEQYF	TGTGCCAGCAGTCCAGCTACAGTGTTGAGCTACGAGCAGTACTTC
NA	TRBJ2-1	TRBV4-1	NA	CASSLEGWGPNEQFF	TGTGCCAGCAGCTTAGAAGGTTGGGGACCGAATGAGCAGTTCTTC
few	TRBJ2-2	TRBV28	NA	CASNRYPGELFF	TGTGCCAGCAATCGGTACCCCGGGGAGCTGTTTTTT
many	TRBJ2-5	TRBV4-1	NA	CASTRQDGETQYF	TGCGCCAGCACCCGACAGGACGGGGAGACCCAGTACTTC
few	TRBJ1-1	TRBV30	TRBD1	CAWTQGGVDTEAFF	TGTGCCTGGACTCAGGGGGGAGTGGACACTGAAGCTTTCTTT
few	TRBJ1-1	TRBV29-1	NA	CSVQLTGQNTEAFF	TGCAGCGTTCAACTGACCGGTCAGAACACTGAAGCTTTCTTT
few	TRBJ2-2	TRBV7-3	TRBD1	CASSSTGGETGELFF	TGTGCCAGCAGCTCTACAGGGGGCGAAACCGGGGAGCTGTTTTTT
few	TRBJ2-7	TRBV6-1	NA	CASSVRTDSYEQYF	TGTGCCAGCAGTGTGCGGACTGACTCCTACGAGCAGTACTTC
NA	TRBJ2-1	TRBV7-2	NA	CASRRGSGEQFF	TGTGCCAGCAGGAGGGGCTCTGGTGAGCAGTTCTTC
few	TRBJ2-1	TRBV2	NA	CASTSSGNEQFF	TGTGCCAGCACATCGTCAGGGAATGAGCAGTTCTTC
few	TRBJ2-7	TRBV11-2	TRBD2	CASSLELALREKQYF	TGTGCCAGCAGCTTAGAATTGGCGTTGCGGGAGAAGCAGTACTTC
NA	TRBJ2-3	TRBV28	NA	CASSSGADTQYF	TGTGCCAGCAGCTCGGGGGCAGATACGCAGTATTTT
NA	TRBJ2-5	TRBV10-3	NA	CAISDSRGAQETQYF	TGTGCCATCAGTGATAGTCGAGGGGCGCAAGAGACCCAGTACTTC
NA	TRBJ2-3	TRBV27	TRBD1	CAGSPGQGSGTDTQYF	TGTGCCGGCAGTCCGGGACAGGGCTCGGGCACAGATACGCAGTATTTT
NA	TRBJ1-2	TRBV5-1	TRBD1	CASSSPGQGQSWF	TGCGCCAGCAGCTCACCGGGACAGGGACAATCTTGGTTC
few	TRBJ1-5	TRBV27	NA	CASSEMAPFRQHF	TGTGCCAGCAGTGAAATGGCCCCGTTTAGACAGCATTTT
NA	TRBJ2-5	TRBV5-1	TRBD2	CASSSQGVAGGAAETQYF	TGCGCCAGCAGCTCCCAAGGGGTAGCGGGAGGAGCCGCAGAGACCCAGTACTTC
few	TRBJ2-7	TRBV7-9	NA	CASSLAGPDEQYF	TGTGCCAGCAGCTTAGCGGGCCCGGACGAGCAGTACTTC
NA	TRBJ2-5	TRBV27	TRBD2	CASRSGGEETQYF	TGTGCCAGCAGATCCGGGGGGGAAGAGACCCAGTACTTC
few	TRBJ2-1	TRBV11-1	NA	CASLPTTSYNEQFF	TGTGCCAGCCTCCCGACGACTAGTTACAATGAGCAGTTCTTC
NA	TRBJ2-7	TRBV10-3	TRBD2	CAISARLAASYEQYF	TGTGCCATCAGTGCAAGGCTAGCGGCGTCCTACGAGCAGTACTTC
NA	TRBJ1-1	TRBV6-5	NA	CASNQFGQSSEAFF	TGTGCCAGCAACCAATTCGGACAGAGCTCTGAAGCTTTCTTT
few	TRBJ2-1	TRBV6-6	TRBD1	CASRLGQFNEQFF	TGTGCCAGCAGGTTGGGACAGTTCAATGAGCAGTTCTTC
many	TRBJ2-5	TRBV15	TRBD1	CATSIGTGIETQYF	TGTGCCACCAGCATTGGGACAGGGATAGAGACCCAGTACTTC
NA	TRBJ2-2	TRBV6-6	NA	CASSYMAGGELFF	TGTGCCAGCAGTTACATGGCCGGCGGGGAGCTGTTTTTT
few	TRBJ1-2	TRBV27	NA	CASSLSRTGNYGYTF	TGTGCCAGCAGTTTATCTCGGACTGGGAACTATGGCTACACCTTC
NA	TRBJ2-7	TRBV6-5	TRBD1	CASSLQGGFGEQYF	TGTGCCAGCAGTTTACAGGGGGGTTTTGGGGAGCAGTACTTC
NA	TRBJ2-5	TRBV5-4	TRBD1	CASSYRTGEETQYF	TGTGCCAGCAGTTATAGGACAGGTGAAGAGACCCAGTACTTC
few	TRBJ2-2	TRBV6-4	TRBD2	CASSLYSSGNTGELFF	TGTGCCAGCAGTTTGTACTCTAGCGGGAACACCGGGGAGCTGTTTTTT
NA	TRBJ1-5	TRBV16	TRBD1	CASSRTGGQPQHF	TGTGCCAGCAGCCGCACAGGGGGACAGCCCCAGCATTTT
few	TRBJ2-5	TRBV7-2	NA	CASSFPETQYF	TGTGCCAGCAGCTTTCCAGAGACCCAGTACTTC
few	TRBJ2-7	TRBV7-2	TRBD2	CASTPRVLAGGLGDEQYF	TGTGCCAGCACCCCCCGGGTACTAGCGGGAGGCTTGGGCGACGAGCAGTACTTC
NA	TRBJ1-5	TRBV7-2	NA	CASSLMRQPQHF	TGTGCCAGCAGCCTAATGCGTCAGCCCCAGCATTTT
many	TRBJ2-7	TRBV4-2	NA	CASSQDLDFYEQYF	TGTGCCAGCAGCCAAGATTTGGACTTCTACGAGCAGTACTTC
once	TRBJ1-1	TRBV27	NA	CASSLGPDTEAFF	TGTGCCAGCAGTTTAGGTCCGGACACTGAAGCTTTCTTT
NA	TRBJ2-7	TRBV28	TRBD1	CASSPPTGVNADEQYF	TGTGCCAGCAGTCCCCCGACAGGGGTTAACGCGGACGAGCAGTACTTC
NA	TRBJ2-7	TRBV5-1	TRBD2	CASSFSSGSHEQYF	TGCGCCAGCAGCTTTTCTAGCGGGAGCCACGAGCAGTACTTC
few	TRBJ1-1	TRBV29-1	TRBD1	CSVPGTGMVTEAFF	TGCAGCGTTCCCGGGACAGGGATGGTGACTGAAGCTTTCTTT